These T cell receptor beta chains were read from a single sample in a study of T cells after yellow fever vaccination. MiXCR, run by TCRdb on the 5' RACE reads, gives a single entry per CDR3 protein. The table has nearly 350,000 distinct CDR3 sequences, approximately 8% seen once. The starting material was PBMCs, obtained around 45 days after the first yellow fever vaccination. The receptors stem from a man younger than 35 who received the YFV17D yellow fever vaccine. The CDR3 runs from the conserved cysteine through the conserved F or W. Each record gives: D gene, V gene, clone size, J gene, CDR3 protein, CDR3 DNA. The D gene is left open where the match is weak. Size tells how often a clone was seen (once, few, many) or the class of an expanded clone, and some rows leave it out.

D gene: .; V gene: TRBV7-9; clone size: few; J gene: TRBJ1-1; CDR3 protein: CASRTTQGARAEAFF; CDR3 DNA: TGTGCCAGCAGAACTACACAGGGCGCGCGCGCTGAAGCTTTCTTT
D gene: TRBD2; V gene: TRBV10-3; clone size: .; J gene: TRBJ2-3; CDR3 protein: CAISEAGGGDTQYF; CDR3 DNA: TGTGCCATCAGTGAGGCGGGGGGGGGAGATACGCAGTATTTT
D gene: .; V gene: TRBV11-1; clone size: .; J gene: TRBJ2-5; CDR3 protein: CASSTSTQVGQETQYF; CDR3 DNA: TGTGCCAGCAGCACTTCGACGCAGGTGGGCCAAGAGACCCAGTACTTC
D gene: TRBD2; V gene: TRBV11-2; clone size: few; J gene: TRBJ2-3; CDR3 protein: CASRNPGLAKNNTQYF; CDR3 DNA: TGTGCCAGCAGGAACCCGGGACTAGCGAAGAATAATACGCAGTATTTT
D gene: TRBD1; V gene: TRBV6-5; clone size: .; J gene: TRBJ2-3; CDR3 protein: CASSYSGQGAGDTQYF; CDR3 DNA: TGTGCCAGCAGTTACTCCGGACAGGGGGCAGGGGATACGCAGTATTTT
D gene: TRBD1; V gene: TRBV5-1; clone size: few; J gene: TRBJ2-4; CDR3 protein: CASSPLWTGNNIQYF; CDR3 DNA: TGCGCCAGCAGCCCATTGTGGACAGGGAACAACATTCAGTACTTC
D gene: TRBD2; V gene: TRBV6-1; clone size: few; J gene: TRBJ2-2; CDR3 protein: CASSVWRGSEELFF; CDR3 DNA: TGTGCCAGCAGTGTGTGGCGGGGGAGTGAGGAGCTGTTTTTT
D gene: TRBD2; V gene: TRBV5-4; clone size: few; J gene: TRBJ2-1; CDR3 protein: CASTLGLAASFSYNEQFF; CDR3 DNA: TGTGCCAGCACCCTGGGACTAGCGGCAAGCTTCTCCTACAATGAGCAGTTCTTC
D gene: TRBD1; V gene: TRBV7-9; clone size: .; J gene: TRBJ2-7; CDR3 protein: CASSLVRTGDYEQYF; CDR3 DNA: TGTGCCAGCAGCTTAGTTCGGACAGGGGACTACGAGCAGTACTTC
D gene: .; V gene: TRBV4-2; clone size: few; J gene: TRBJ1-3; CDR3 protein: CASSRVLPPRDGGNTIYF; CDR3 DNA: TGTGCCAGCAGCCGGGTCCTACCACCTCGGGACGGCGGAAACACCATATATTTT
D gene: TRBD1; V gene: TRBV7-2; clone size: .; J gene: TRBJ1-4; CDR3 protein: CASSPDRGGEKLFF; CDR3 DNA: TGTGCCAGCAGCCCGGACAGGGGCGGGGAAAAACTGTTTTTT
D gene: .; V gene: TRBV7-9; clone size: few; J gene: TRBJ1-1; CDR3 protein: CASSFGYTEAFF; CDR3 DNA: TGTGCCAGCAGCTTTGGATACACTGAAGCTTTCTTT
D gene: .; V gene: TRBV10-3; clone size: .; J gene: TRBJ1-2; CDR3 protein: CAISNLAGSYGYTF; CDR3 DNA: TGTGCCATCAGTAACTTGGCAGGGTCCTATGGCTACACCTTC
D gene: .; V gene: TRBV3-1; clone size: few; J gene: TRBJ2-2; CDR3 protein: CASNSLTGELFF; CDR3 DNA: TGTGCCAGCAACTCTCTCACCGGGGAGCTGTTTTTT
D gene: .; V gene: TRBV24-1; clone size: .; J gene: TRBJ2-1; CDR3 protein: CATSGTQVNEQFF; CDR3 DNA: TGTGCCACCAGTGGGACCCAGGTAAATGAGCAGTTCTTC
D gene: .; V gene: TRBV27; clone size: few; J gene: TRBJ2-3; CDR3 protein: CASSYGGLTDTQYF; CDR3 DNA: TGTGCCAGCAGTTACGGGGGGCTCACAGATACGCAGTATTTT
D gene: .; V gene: TRBV11-2; clone size: .; J gene: TRBJ1-6; CDR3 protein: CASSLKGREAPLHF; CDR3 DNA: TGTGCCAGCAGCTTAAAGGGTAGAGAAGCACCCCTCCACTTT
D gene: .; V gene: TRBV5-1; clone size: few; J gene: TRBJ2-1; CDR3 protein: CASSLEGVGYNEQFF; CDR3 DNA: TGCGCCAGCAGCTTGGAGGGAGTGGGGTACAATGAGCAGTTCTTC
D gene: .; V gene: TRBV27; clone size: few; J gene: TRBJ1-2; CDR3 protein: CASAGRNYGYTF; CDR3 DNA: TGTGCCAGCGCCGGACGGAACTATGGCTACACCTTC
D gene: TRBD1; V gene: TRBV24-1; clone size: .; J gene: TRBJ2-2; CDR3 protein: CATSDPGTGTTGELFF; CDR3 DNA: TGTGCCACCAGTGATCCCGGGACAGGGACAACCGGGGAGCTGTTTTTT